Listed below are T cell receptor beta chains from one sample, sequenced in a study of blood T cells in healthy people across ages. One entry per CDR3 protein results from TCRdb running MiXCR on the 5' RACE reads. The table lists 1.5 million or so distinct CDR3 sequences, 35% to 45% of them singletons. The sample was blood. The receptors derive from a woman aged 18-29 years in good health. CDR3s include the opening cysteine and the closing phenylalanine or tryptophan. The order of the fields is V gene, D gene, clone size, J gene, CDR3 protein, CDR3 DNA. The D gene is left open where the match is weak. Some rows have no size entry. The others give once, few or many, or a class for an expanded clone.

TRBV2,.,.,TRBJ1-2,CARGGVYGYTF,TGTGCCAGGGGGGGGGTCTATGGCTACACCTTC
TRBV30,.,.,TRBJ1-2,CAWSSDHLYGYTF,TGTGCCTGGAGTTCGGACCACCTATATGGCTACACCTTC
TRBV6-5,.,.,TRBJ2-6,CASSYSASGANVLTF,TGTGCCAGCAGTTACTCGGCATCTGGGGCCAACGTCCTGACTTTC
TRBV12-5,TRBD2,few,TRBJ2-5,CASGPTRLAEETQYF,TGTGCTAGTGGCCCGACCCGACTAGCAGAAGAGACCCAGTACTTC
TRBV20-1,TRBD1,.,TRBJ2-7,CSARSAATGVEQYF,TGCAGTGCTAGAAGCGCTGCGACAGGGGTCGAGCAGTACTTC
TRBV7-2,TRBD2,.,TRBJ2-7,CASSLVRSGGEQYF,TGTGCCAGCAGCTTAGTAAGGTCGGGAGGCGAGCAGTACTTC
TRBV7-2,.,.,TRBJ1-5,CASSLVGGDSHQPQHF,TGTGCCAGCAGCTTAGTCGGGGGCGACAGCCATCAGCCCCAGCATTTT
TRBV4-3,.,few,TRBJ1-1,CASRHFVGGSTEAFF,TGCGCCAGCAGACATTTTGTTGGAGGCAGCACTGAAGCTTTCTTT
TRBV4-1,.,.,TRBJ2-4,CASSPGDIKNIKYF,TGCGCCAGCAGCCCCGGGGATATCAAAAACATTAAGTACTTC
TRBV28,.,few,TRBJ1-5,CASRVSEQPQHF,TGTGCCAGCAGGGTCAGTGAGCAGCCCCAGCATTTT
TRBV20-1,TRBD1,.,TRBJ1-3,CSATTGVDTIYF,TGCAGTGCTACCACAGGGGTAGACACCATATATTTT
TRBV7-2,.,.,TRBJ2-7,CASSLAGYGSEQYF,TGTGCCAGCAGCTTAGCGGGGTACGGTAGCGAGCAGTACTTC
TRBV27,.,.,TRBJ2-7,CASSLSDTDEQYF,TGTGCCAGCAGTTTATCCGACACTGACGAGCAGTACTTC
TRBV6-5,TRBD1,few,TRBJ1-2,CASRGGTDYGYTF,TGTGCCAGCAGGGGAGGGACAGATTATGGCTACACCTTC
TRBV30,.,.,TRBJ2-7,CASDSGLGDEQYF,TGTGCCTCGGACTCGGGCCTAGGTGATGAGCAGTACTTC
TRBV27,.,.,TRBJ2-5,CASSFEATKQETQYF,TGTGCCAGCAGTTTCGAGGCGACAAAGCAGGAGACCCAGTACTTC
TRBV3-1,.,.,TRBJ1-5,CASSQRIEFQPQHF,TGTGCCAGCAGCCAACGGATAGAGTTCCAGCCCCAGCATTTT
TRBV20-1,TRBD2,few,TRBJ2-7,CSARDMGTSGVGYEQYF,TGTAGTGCTAGAGATATGGGGACTAGCGGGGTGGGGTACGAGCAGTACTTC
TRBV28,TRBD1,.,TRBJ2-4,CASSYRGTIQYF,TGTGCCAGCAGTTACAGGGGAACCATTCAGTACTTC
TRBV6-6,TRBD2,few,TRBJ2-1,CASNGLAGTGSYNEQFF,TGTGCCAGCAACGGACTAGCGGGAACGGGATCCTACAATGAGCAGTTCTTC
TRBV19,.,.,TRBJ2-7,CASSEVGRTYEQYF,TGTGCCAGTAGTGAGGTCGGAAGGACCTACGAGCAGTACTTC
TRBV4-3,.,many,TRBJ1-2,CASSQDRTVYGYTF,TGCGCCAGCAGCCAAGATAGGACAGTCTATGGCTACACCTTC
TRBV27,TRBD1,few,TRBJ2-7,CASSVSGTGYYEQYF,TGTGCCAGCAGTGTCTCCGGGACAGGGTACTACGAGCAGTACTTC
TRBV4-1,.,once,TRBJ2-7,CASSHLLWDNEQYF,TGCGCCAGCAGCCATCTACTATGGGACAATGAGCAGTACTTC
TRBV11-2,.,once,TRBJ1-2,CASSNTRDGYTF,TGTGCCAGCAGTAACACCCGAGATGGCTACACCTTC
TRBV24-1,.,few,TRBJ2-1,CATSDLTRRNEQFF,TGTGCCACCAGTGATTTGACTAGGCGCAATGAGCAGTTCTTC
TRBV20-1,.,few,TRBJ1-6,CSAGGLPNSPLHF,TGCAGTGCTGGGGGACTGCCTAATTCACCCCTCCACTTT
TRBV9,.,few,TRBJ1-2,CASSPTGTSNYGYTF,TGTGCCAGCAGCCCCACCGGGACAAGTAACTATGGCTACACCTTC
TRBV21-1,.,few,TRBJ1-1,CASSRQGLDGAFF,TGTGCCAGCAGCAGACAGGGACTTGACGGGGCTTTCTTT
TRBV6-2/TRBV6-3,.,.,TRBJ2-7,CASSYAGRVVADEQYF,TGTGCCAGCAGTTACGCAGGCAGGGTGGTCGCGGACGAGCAGTACTTC
TRBV20-1,.,.,TRBJ1-1,CSAKRGRTEAFF,TGCAGTGCCAAGCGGGGGCGGACTGAAGCTTTCTTT
TRBV4-1,.,.,TRBJ2-1,CASSQPTRGRGHNEQFF,TGCGCCAGCAGCCAACCGACGCGGGGGAGGGGGCACAATGAGCAGTTCTTC
TRBV20-1,TRBD1,few,TRBJ2-1,CSARQGANEQFF,TGCAGTGCTAGACAGGGGGCGAATGAGCAGTTCTTC
TRBV7-2,.,few,TRBJ2-1,CASSPGGPDNEQFF,TGTGCCAGCAGCCCAGGGGGGCCGGATAATGAGCAGTTCTTC
TRBV12-3/TRBV12-4,.,few,TRBJ1-1,CASTPSSWEIAEAFF,TGTGCCAGCACCCCCTCTAGTTGGGAGATAGCTGAAGCTTTCTTT
TRBV2,.,few,TRBJ1-5,CASNPGDEPQHF,TGTGCCAGCAATCCAGGGGATGAGCCCCAGCATTTT
TRBV20-1,.,.,TRBJ1-3,CSARDPQTAGNTIYF,TGCAGTGCTAGAGATCCCCAGACAGCTGGAAACACCATATATTTT
TRBV20-1,TRBD2,.,TRBJ2-7,CSAREGTSAYNEQYF,TGCAGTGCTAGGGAGGGGACTAGCGCGTACAATGAGCAGTACTTC
TRBV25-1,.,.,TRBJ1-4,CASSDSGHPNEKLFF,TGTGCCAGCAGTGACAGCGGTCACCCTAATGAAAAACTGTTTTTT
TRBV28,.,.,TRBJ1-2,CASSFQPYGYTF,TGTGCCAGCAGTTTCCAGCCCTATGGCTACACCTTC
TRBV11-1,.,few,TRBJ2-5,CASSHTRTVQETQYF,TGTGCCAGCAGCCACACCAGGACGGTACAAGAGACCCAGTACTTC